This TCR beta chain originates from a study of blood T cell repertoires in COVID-19. About the study: The samples span acute and convalescent COVID-19 from the United States, Italy and Spain.

Profiled with immunoSEQ multiplex PCR; TCRdb holds only in-frame clones, not every one. The sample has roughly 50,000 clones; 80% to 85% are singletons. The table lists this clone with a few counts. The V end was cut by 6 bases, the J end by 9 bases, with 21 bases between. Germline CDR1 is SNHLY and CDR2 is FYNNEI. The CDR3 has 14 residues. The TCR comes from a man aged 45-65 years with acute or convalescent COVID-19. Material: peripheral blood. This chain joins TRBV2 and TRBJ2-7, with a weak D call TRBD2 (7 bases). For the CDR3, the DNA is TGTGCCAGCAGCCGACCTCGGGGGGCCTTGGCGCAGTACTTC. It specifies CASSRPRGALAQYF. The complete variable domain, with remaining parts taken from reference TRBV2 and TRBJ2-7, reads EPEVTQTPSHQVTQMGQEVILRCVPISNHLYFYWYRQILGQKVEFLVSFYNNEISEKSEIFDDQFSVERPDGSNFTLKIRSTKLEDSAMYFCASSRPRGALAQYFGPGTRLTVT.